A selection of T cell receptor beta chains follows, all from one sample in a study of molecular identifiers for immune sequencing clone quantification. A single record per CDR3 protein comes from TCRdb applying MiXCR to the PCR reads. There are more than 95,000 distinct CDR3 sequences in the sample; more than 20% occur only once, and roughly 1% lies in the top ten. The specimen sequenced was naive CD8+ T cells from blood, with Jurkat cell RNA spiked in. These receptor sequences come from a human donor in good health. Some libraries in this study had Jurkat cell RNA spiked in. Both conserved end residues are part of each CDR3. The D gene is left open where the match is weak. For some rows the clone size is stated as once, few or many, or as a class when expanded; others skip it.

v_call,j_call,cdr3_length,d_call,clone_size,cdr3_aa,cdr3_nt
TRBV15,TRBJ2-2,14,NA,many,CATSDTPGLGELFF,TGTGCCACCAGTGACACACCGGGGCTCGGGGAGCTGTTTTTT
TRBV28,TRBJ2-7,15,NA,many,CASSSDRDDSYEQYF,TGTGCCAGCAGTTCGGATCGGGACGACTCCTACGAGCAGTACTTC
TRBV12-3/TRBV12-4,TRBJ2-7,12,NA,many,CASSFLGYEQYF,TGTGCCAGCAGTTTTCTGGGCTACGAGCAGTACTTC
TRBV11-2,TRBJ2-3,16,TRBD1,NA,CASSLLTGEMTDTQYF,TGTGCCAGCAGTCTACTCACAGGGGAAATGACAGATACGCAGTATTTT
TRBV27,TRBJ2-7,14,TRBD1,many,CASKVQTGRYEQYF,TGTGCCAGCAAAGTACAGACAGGGCGGTACGAGCAGTACTTC
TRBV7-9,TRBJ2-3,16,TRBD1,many,CASSLARDRGKDTQYF,TGTGCCAGCAGCTTAGCTCGGGACAGGGGGAAAGATACGCAGTATTTT
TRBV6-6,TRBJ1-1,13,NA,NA,CASSFNPNTEAFF,TGTGCCAGCAGTTTCAACCCGAACACTGAAGCTTTCTTT
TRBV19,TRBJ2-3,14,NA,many,CASSPQGLTDTQYF,TGTGCCAGTAGTCCGCAAGGCCTCACAGATACGCAGTATTTT
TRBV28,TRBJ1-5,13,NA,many,CASSQRLPQPQHF,TGTGCCAGCAGCCAACGACTTCCTCAGCCCCAGCATTTT
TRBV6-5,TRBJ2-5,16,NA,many,CASSYSVWGNAETQYF,TGTGCCAGCAGTTACTCTGTTTGGGGGAACGCTGAGACCCAGTACTTC
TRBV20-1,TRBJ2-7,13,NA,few,CSARGLTSYEQYF,TGCAGTGCGAGGGGTCTAACTTCATACGAGCAGTACTTC
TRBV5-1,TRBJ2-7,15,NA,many,CASSFVSQESYEQYF,TGCGCCAGCAGCTTTGTGTCACAAGAATCCTACGAGCAGTACTTC
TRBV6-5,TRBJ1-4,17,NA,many,CASSYSTYLATNEKLFF,TGTGCCAGCAGTTACTCGACATACCTTGCAACTAATGAAAAACTGTTTTTT
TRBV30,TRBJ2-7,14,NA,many,CAWSVGLSSYEQYF,TGTGCCTGGAGTGTGGGGTTGAGCTCCTACGAGCAGTACTTC
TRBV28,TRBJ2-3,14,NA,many,CASSGGLATDTQYF,TGTGCCAGCAGTGGGGGGCTTGCCACAGATACGCAGTATTTT
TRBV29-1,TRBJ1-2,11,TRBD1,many,CSVATGVGYTF,TGCAGCGTGGCGACAGGGGTTGGCTACACCTTC
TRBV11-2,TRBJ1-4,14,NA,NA,CASRPALGRGKLFF,TGTGCCAGCAGGCCGGCGTTGGGAAGAGGAAAACTGTTTTTT
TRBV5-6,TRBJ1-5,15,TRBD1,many,CASSWGTGGGQPQHF,TGTGCCAGCAGCTGGGGGACAGGGGGCGGTCAGCCCCAGCATTTT
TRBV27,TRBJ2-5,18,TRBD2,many,CASSLLLAGVVVQETQYF,TGTGCCAGCAGTTTATTACTAGCGGGAGTGGTGGTGCAAGAGACCCAGTACTTC
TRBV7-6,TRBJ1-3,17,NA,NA,CASSLDWARGSGNTIYF,TGTGCCAGCAGCTTAGACTGGGCCAGGGGAAGCGGAAACACCATATATTTT
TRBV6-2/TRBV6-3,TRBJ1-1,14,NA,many,CASSYTPRDTEAFF,TGTGCCAGCAGTTACACACCCCGCGACACTGAAGCTTTCTTT
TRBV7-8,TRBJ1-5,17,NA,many,CASSAEDRRFSNQPQHF,TGTGCCAGCAGCGCCGAAGACAGGAGATTTAGCAATCAGCCCCAGCATTTT
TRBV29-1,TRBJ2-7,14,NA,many,CSVEGGAVSYEQYF,TGCAGCGTTGAGGGGGGGGCTGTGTCCTACGAGCAGTACTTC
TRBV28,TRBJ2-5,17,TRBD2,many,CASSWGTSGNSQETQYF,TGTGCCAGCAGTTGGGGGACTAGCGGGAATTCCCAAGAGACCCAGTACTTC
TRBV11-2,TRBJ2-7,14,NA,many,CASSRGRTDYEQYF,TGTGCCAGCAGCCGGGGTCGGACCGACTACGAGCAGTACTTC
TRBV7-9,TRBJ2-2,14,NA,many,CATNRDNRTGELFF,TGTGCCACGAACCGGGACAATCGCACCGGGGAGCTGTTTTTT
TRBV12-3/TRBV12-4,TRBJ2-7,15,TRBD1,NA,CASSITDRPSYEQYF,TGTGCCAGCAGCATCACGGACAGGCCCTCCTACGAGCAGTACTTC
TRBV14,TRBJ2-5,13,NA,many,CASSHSQRETQYF,TGTGCCAGCAGCCATTCTCAGAGGGAGACCCAGTACTTC
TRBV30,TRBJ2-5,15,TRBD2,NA,CAWSTGGGIQETQYF,TGTGCCTGGAGTACCGGCGGGGGTATCCAAGAGACCCAGTACTTC
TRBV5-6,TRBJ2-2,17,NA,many,CASSLALGLSDAGELFF,TGTGCCAGCAGCTTGGCTTTGGGGCTTAGTGACGCCGGGGAGCTGTTTTTT
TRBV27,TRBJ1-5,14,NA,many,CASSLAPVAQPQHF,TGTGCCAGCAGTTTGGCTCCGGTGGCCCAGCCCCAGCATTTT
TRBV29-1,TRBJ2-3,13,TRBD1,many,CSVRDRLTDTQYF,TGCAGCGTTAGGGACAGACTCACAGATACGCAGTATTTT
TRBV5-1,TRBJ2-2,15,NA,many,CASSPGTSSTGELFF,TGCGCCAGCAGCCCCGGGACCTCGTCTACTGGGGAGCTGTTTTTT
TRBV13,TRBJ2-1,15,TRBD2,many,CASSPRLAGGGEQFF,TGTGCCAGCAGCCCCCGACTAGCGGGAGGTGGGGAGCAGTTCTTC
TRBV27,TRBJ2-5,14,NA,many,CASSSLDAPETQYF,TGTGCCAGCAGTTCACTAGACGCTCCAGAGACCCAGTACTTC
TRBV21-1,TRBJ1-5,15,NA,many,CASSNRTGGDQPQHF,TGTGCCAGCAGCAACCGGACAGGGGGCGATCAGCCCCAGCATTTT
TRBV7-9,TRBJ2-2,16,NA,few,CASSLTTGRDTGELFF,TGTGCCAGCAGCTTAACGACAGGGAGGGACACCGGGGAGCTGTTTTTT
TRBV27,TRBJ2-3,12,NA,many,CATGVPTDTQYF,TGTGCCACCGGCGTCCCCACAGATACGCAGTATTTT
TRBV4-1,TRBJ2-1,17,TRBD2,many,CASSQDREAGGMNEQFF,TGCGCCAGCAGCCAAGATCGGGAAGCGGGGGGGATGAATGAGCAGTTCTTC
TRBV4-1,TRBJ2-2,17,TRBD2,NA,CASSQVGAGVGTGELFF,TGCGCCAGCAGCCAAGTCGGTGCGGGGGTTGGTACCGGGGAGCTGTTTTTT
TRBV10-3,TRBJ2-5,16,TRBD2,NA,CAISEEGLAAQETQYF,TGTGCCATCAGTGAGGAAGGGCTAGCGGCTCAAGAGACCCAGTACTTC
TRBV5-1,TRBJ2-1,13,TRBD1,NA,CASSLVTGDEQFF,TGCGCCAGCAGCTTGGTCACAGGGGATGAGCAGTTCTTC
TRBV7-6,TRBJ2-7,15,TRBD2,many,CASSLDPGGVNEQYF,TGTGCCAGCAGCTTAGATCCTGGGGGGGTGAACGAGCAGTACTTC
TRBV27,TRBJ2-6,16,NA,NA,CASSSVQPSGANVLTF,TGTGCCAGCAGCAGCGTTCAGCCCTCTGGGGCCAACGTCCTGACTTTC
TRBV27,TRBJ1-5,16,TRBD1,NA,CASSLAGGRGDQPQHF,TGTGCCAGCAGTTTAGCAGGGGGCAGAGGGGATCAGCCCCAGCATTTT
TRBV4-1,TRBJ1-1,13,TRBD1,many,CASSHDRGTEAFF,TGCGCCAGCAGCCACGACAGGGGCACTGAAGCTTTCTTT
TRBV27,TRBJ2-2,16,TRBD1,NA,CASSTSGQGGTGELFF,TGTGCCAGCAGCACCTCCGGACAGGGCGGTACCGGGGAGCTGTTTTTT
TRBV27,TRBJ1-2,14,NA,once,CASSLGTDHYGCTF,TGTGCCAGCAGTTTAGGGACGGACCACTATGGCTGCACCTTC
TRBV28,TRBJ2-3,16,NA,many,CASSFVGSGLTQVEYF,TGTGCCAGCAGTTTCGTTGGTAGCGGACTGACACAGGTGGAGTATTTT
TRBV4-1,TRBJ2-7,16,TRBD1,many,CASSPQVGDRGGEQYF,TGCGCCAGCAGCCCGCAGGTTGGAGACAGGGGAGGCGAGCAGTACTTC
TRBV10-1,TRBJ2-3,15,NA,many,CASSEWETGTDTQYF,TGCGCCAGCAGTGAGTGGGAGACAGGCACAGATACGCAGTATTTT
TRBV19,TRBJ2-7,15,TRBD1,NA,CASSVGTGGTYEQYF,TGTGCCAGTAGCGTCGGGACAGGGGGCACCTACGAGCAGTACTTC
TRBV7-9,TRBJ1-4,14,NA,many,CASSPRSTNEKLFF,TGTGCCAGCAGCCCACGGTCAACTAATGAAAAACTGTTTTTT